This entry concerns a single TCR beta chain. The entry originates in a study of T cell responses to AZD1222 COVID-19 vaccine. TCRdb's table, derived via immunoSEQ multiplex PCR, lists solely in-frame clones and lacks some. Seen here are roughly 200,000 clones, about 94% observed once, and the top ten hold 1.7%. This CDR3 comprises 17 residues. The trim removed 0 bases at V and 0 bases at J, leaving 2 bases unmatched. Per the germline V gene, CDR1 is SGHRS and CDR2 is YFSETQ. The V call is TRBV5-1, the J call TRBJ1-3; TRBD1 matches 11 bases. The sequenced sample was peripheral blood, obtained 28 days after the second dose of the MenACWY control vaccine. The sequence derives from an adult who received the MenACWY meningococcal vaccine as a control. The CDR3 loop is CASSLGTGGHSGNTIYF. CDR3 DNA sequence: TGCGCCAGCAGCTTGGGGACAGGGGGCCACTCTGGAAACACCATATATTTT. The full variable domain, its missing parts supplied by reference TRBV5-1 and TRBJ1-3, is KAGVTQTPRYLIKTRGQQVTLSCSPISGHRSVSWYQQTPGQGLQFLFEYFSETQRNKGNFPGRFSGRQFSNSRSEMNVSTLELGDSALYLCASSLGTGGHSGNTIYFGEGSWLTVV.